The 21 T cell receptor beta chains given below trace back to one sample, sequenced in a study of OX40 agonist ivuxolimab in advanced cancers. The receptor library was made with the immunoSEQ multiplex PCR assay. TCRdb stores this immuneACCESS table with in-frame sequences only. Part of the clones is absent; in the studies checked, under half of the shortfall reflects unresolved V genes, and no reason is known for the rest. Within this sample are tens of thousands of clones, with more than 80% of them counted one time only. The top ten clonotypes cover around 12% of the sample. The sequencing here drew on CD4+ or CD8+ T cells sorted from blood, taken in a trial of the OX40 agonist ivuxolimab. The origin of the receptors is an adult with an advanced solid tumor such as melanoma, head and neck, liver or kidney cancer.

This clone was found a few times. CDR3 amino acids: CASMQSPAGALETQYF. CDR3 coding DNA: TGTGCCAGCATGCAGTCCCCAGCGGGGGCTCTTGAGACCCAGTACTTC. The V call is TRBV11-2, the J call TRBJ2-5; 8 nucleotides line up with TRBD2. The V and J ends lost 7 bases and 5 bases, in that order; junction bases with no gene match: 15. Germline CDR1 is SGHAT and CDR2 is FQNNGV. The CDR3 length is 16 residues.

The chain couples TRBV29-1 to TRBJ2-7; D possibly corresponds to TRBD1 (8 bases). This CDR3 spans 15 amino acids. Trimming stripped 1 base from V and 5 bases from J, with 18 bases between. Germline V lookup: CDR1 SQVTM, CDR2 ANQGSEA. The CDR3 sequence: CSVEGGGTGTDEQYF. The CDR3 nucleotides are TGCAGCGTTGAAGGGGGGGGGACAGGCACCGACGAGCAGTACTTC.

The gene calls are TRBV27 and TRBJ2-7; possible D gene TRBD1, 5 bases. The CDR3 loop spans 14 amino acids. Between the trimmed V and J ends, which lost 5 bases and 3 bases, there was a span of 14 bases. In germline, CDR1 is MNHEY, CDR2 SMNVEV (reference sequence). CDR3 DNA sequence: TGTGCCAGCAGTAGCACAGGATTCCTCTACGAGCAGTACTTC. Protein: CASSSTGFLYEQYF.

CDR3 region: CSVARGGELFF. CDR3 coding DNA: TGCAGCGTCGCCCGGGGCGGGGAGCTGTTTTTT. This sequence joins TRBV29-1 and TRBJ2-2; the D gene is possibly TRBD2 (5 bases). Trimming took off 6 bases at V and 7 bases at J, with 9 bases between the two ends. From germline, CDR1 is SQVTM and CDR2 ANQGSEA. The CDR3 loop spans 11 amino acids.

The chain links TRBV7-2 to TRBJ1-2, with TRBD1 matching over 7 bases. Germline V gene data show CDR1 as SGHTA and CDR2 as FQGNSA. The trim removed 5 bases at V and 6 bases at J, leaving 12 bases unmatched. There are 15 residues in the CDR3. The CDR3 sequence is CASSLLLEGANGYTF. As DNA, the CDR3 is TGTGCCAGCAGCCTACTCTTAGAGGGGGCTAATGGCTACACCTTC.

V gene TRBV28 combines with J gene TRBJ2-3; possible D gene TRBD2, 6 bases. V lost 6 bases and J 0 bases, leaving 10 bases between the germline ends. Germline lookup yields CDR1 MDHEN and CDR2 SYDVKM. This CDR3 has 14 amino acids. CDR3 in amino acids: CASSLASSTDTQYF. DNA of the CDR3: TGTGCCAGCAGCCTAGCGTCTAGCACAGATACGCAGTATTTT.

This clone has more than one count but fewer than ten. The V and J genes are TRBV27 and TRBJ1-1; D is uncertain. CDR3 length equals 14 residues. Trimming left V 3 bases short and J 4 bases short, with 12 bases between. CDR1 is MNHEY, CDR2 SMNVEV, per germline (reference sequence). This CDR3 is CASSLGRMATEAFF. CDR3 nucleotide sequence: TGTGCCAGCAGTTTGGGCAGGATGGCCACTGAAGCTTTCTTT.

The chain recombines TRBV30 with TRBJ2-1, with unresolved D. V lost 2 bases to trimming and J lost 6 bases, with 17 bases between them. Germline V gene sequence: CDR1 GTSNPN, CDR2 SVGIG (reference sequence). The CDR3 runs to 15 residues. For the CDR3, the DNA is TGTGCCTGGAGTCCATGGGGATATACGCGCAATGAGCAGTTCTTC. Amino acid sequence: CAWSPWGYTRNEQFF.

The chain combines TRBV6-6 with TRBJ2-3, with a tentative D call TRBD2 (5 bases). CDR1 is MNHNY, CDR2 SVGAGI, per germline (reference sequence). There are 15 residues in the CDR3. V lost 2 bases and J lost 2, with 11 bases in between. CDR3 protein: CASSYGGRYTDTQYF. The CDR3 DNA is TGTGCCAGCAGTTACGGAGGCCGATACACAGATACGCAGTATTTT.

The chain combines TRBV9 with TRBJ2-1, with TRBD2 matching over 8 bases. The CDR3 contains 18 residues. CDR1 is SGDLS, CDR2 YYNGEE, per germline. V gave up 2 bases and J gave up 4 bases; unmatched junction bases: 14. In nucleotides, the CDR3 is TGTGCCAGCAGCGTCCGGACAGAGGGTAGCGGGGCGTACAATGAGCAGTTCTTC. Residues: CASSVRTEGSGAYNEQFF.

CDR3 amino acids: CASSQRTSGIGEQYF. The CDR3 coding sequence is TGCGCCAGCAGCCAACGGACTAGCGGGATCGGCGAGCAGTACTTC. The chain employs TRBV5-1 and TRBJ2-7, with 12 bases matching TRBD2. The CDR3 runs 15 residues. CDR1 is SGHRS and CDR2 is YFSETQ in the germline V gene. With 4 bases clipped from V and 6 bases from J, the junction kept 8 bases outside the gene matches.

J is TRBJ1-1 and V is TRBV30; no reliable D call. CDR1 is GTSNPN and CDR2 is SVGIG in the germline V gene (reference sequence). V shed 3 bases and J shed 1 base, with 6 bases lying between them. CDR3 size: 12 residues. The DNA of the CDR3 is TGTGCCTGGAGCCGAACGAACACTGAAGCTTTCTTT. It translates to CAWSRTNTEAFF.

This chain joins TRBV6-6 and TRBJ1-1, with D hard to call. Germline V lookup: CDR1 MNHNY, CDR2 SVGAGI (reference sequence). V was cut by 4 bases and J by 10 bases, with 16 bases left in between. This CDR3 has 13 residues. DNA of the CDR3: TGTGCCAGCAGTTTCCGGGCTCTCGAGGGAGCTTTCTTT. It encodes CASSFRALEGAFF.

This clone was seen a single time. The same CDR3 also results from other DNA sequences found in this sample. This chain connects TRBV28 to TRBJ2-7; 7 nucleotides align to TRBD1. The CDR3 contains 14 residues. Unmatched junction bases numbered 2, after V lost 3 bases and J lost 0 bases. The V gene's germline CDR1 is MDHEN and CDR2 SYDVKM. The CDR3 DNA is TGTGCCAGCAGTTTCAGGGGGAGCTCCTACGAGCAGTACTTC. Its translation is CASSFRGSSYEQYF.

V usage is TRBV7-2 and J usage is TRBJ2-7; D unclear. Germline V gene sequence: CDR1 SGHTA, CDR2 FQGNSA. With 3 bases removed from V and 0 bases from J, the gap between germline ends came to 6 bases. The length of the CDR3 is 13 residues. DNA of the CDR3: TGTGCCAGCAGCTTCCTTAGCTCCTACGAGCAGTACTTC. As protein: CASSFLSSYEQYF.

The J gene is TRBJ1-1, the V gene TRBV7-9, with a weak D call TRBD1 (5 bases). V was pared by 5 bases and J by 7 bases, with 11 bases between. There are 12 residues in the CDR3. Germline V CDR1 and CDR2: SEHNR, FQNEAQ (reference sequence). CDR3 protein: CASSVGGDEAFF. CDR3 bases: TGTGCCAGCAGCGTCGGGGGGGATGAAGCTTTCTTT.

Only one count was recorded for this clone. V usage is TRBV28 and J usage is TRBJ2-7; a possible D gene is TRBD2 (6 bases). Germline CDR1 and CDR2: MDHEN and SYDVKM. V gave up 6 bases and J gave up 1 base, with 16 bases separating them. The CDR3 extends over 15 amino acids. CDR3 region: CASSRYGSRSYEQYF. The CDR3, as DNA: TGTGCCAGCAGCCGATACGGGAGTAGATCCTACGAGCAGTACTTC.

The chain uses TRBV14 and TRBJ2-7; the D gene is possibly TRBD1 (6 bases). The CDR3 is made up of 14 amino acids. Germline V gene data show CDR1 as SGHDN and CDR2 as FVKESK. Trimming left V 4 bases short and J 2 bases short, with 12 bases between. The CDR3 DNA reads TGTGCCAGCAGCCTGCGGACAGAGACCTACGAGCAGTACTTC. Translating gives CASSLRTETYEQYF. Supplemented by reference TRBV14 and TRBJ2-7, the full variable domain reads EAGVTQFPSHSVIEKGQTVTLRCDPISGHDNLYWYRRVMGKEIKFLLHFVKESKQDESGMPNNRFLAERTGGTYSTLKVQPAELEDSGVYFCASSLRTETYEQYFGPGTRLTVT.

The gene calls are TRBV6-6 and TRBJ1-4; D is unresolved. V lost 2 bases to trimming and J lost 0 bases, with 4 bases between them. Germline CDR1 MNHNY, CDR2 SVGAGI (reference sequence). The CDR3 loop spans 14 amino acids. This CDR3 reads CASSYRTTNEKLFF. For the CDR3, the DNA is TGTGCCAGCAGTTACAGGACAACTAATGAAAAACTGTTTTTT.

J is TRBJ2-1 and V is TRBV6-5; 7 positions match TRBD1. Per germline, CDR1 MNHEY and CDR2 SVGAGI. The CDR3 runs 15 residues. V lost 0 bases and J lost 8; bases outside the gene matches: 7. CDR3: CASSYSSGQKHEQFF. The DNA of the CDR3 is TGTGCCAGCAGTTACTCCTCGGGACAGAAGCATGAGCAGTTCTTC.

The chain recombines TRBV5-6 with TRBJ2-3; TRBD1 matches 10 bases. Per germline, CDR1 SGHDT and CDR2 YYEEEE. The J segment lost 2 bases and the V segment lost 3 bases, leaving 3 bases of the junction unmatched. The CDR3 spans 15 residues. The CDR3 nucleotides are TGTGCCAGCAGCTGGGGGACAGGGGACACAGATACGCAGTATTTT. Amino acids: CASSWGTGDTDTQYF.